These 14 T cell receptor beta chains were sequenced from one sample in a study of blood T cells in healthy people across ages. Together with a sample-barcoded 5' primer, a J-beta primer mix was included in a second PCR lasting about 7 to 12 cycles. TCRdb reprocessed the 5' RACE reads via MiXCR and lists one record per CDR3 protein. The sample shows some 700,000 distinct CDR3 sequences, 35% to 45% of them seen only once. The sequencing sample was made of blood. These receptors were taken from a woman aged 60 to 75 in good health.

This clonotype was seen a few times. V and J are TRBV20-1 and TRBJ2-3; 12 bases fit TRBD2. V lost 3 bases and J lost 8; bases outside the gene matches: 12. The CDR3 has 16 residues. CDR1 is DFQATT, CDR2 SNEGSKA, per germline (reference sequence). CDR3 in amino acids: CSARTSGRGHTGTQYF. In DNA form, the CDR3 reads TGCAGTGCTAGGACTAGCGGGAGAGGCCACACGGGTACGCAGTATTTT.

The sample holds many counts of this clonotype. The chain uses TRBV28 and TRBJ2-7; 10 bases are a match to TRBD1. Germline CDR1 reads MDHEN; CDR2 reads SYDVKM. The CDR3 runs 13 residues. The CDR3 DNA reads as TGTGCTTCCGGGACAGGGGAGGTCTACGAGCAGTACTTC. This sequence encodes CASGTGEVYEQYF.

This clonotype was observed a few times. The CDR3 here is CASSSTLAGARETQYF. For the CDR3, the DNA is TGTGCCAGCAGCTCAACCCTAGCGGGAGCGAGGGAGACCCAGTACTTC. The chain has TRBV7-9 and TRBJ2-5; 10 nucleotides align to TRBD2. Germline V gene sequence: CDR1 SEHNR, CDR2 FQNEAQ (reference sequence). The CDR3 extends over 16 amino acids. After removal of 4 bases from V and 5 bases from J, the junction contained 10 bases not matched to a gene.

This clonotype came up a few times. The V and J genes are TRBV12-3 or TRBV12-4 and TRBJ2-7, with TRBD2 identical over 9 bases. The CDR3 is 16 residues long. Germline trimming cut 3 bases from V and 5 bases from J; bases unmatched to any gene: 11. CDR3 sequence reads: CASSLGAGGPKDEQYF. As DNA, the CDR3 is TGTGCCAGCAGTTTGGGGGCGGGGGGGCCCAAAGACGAGCAGTACTTC.

The V gene is TRBV7-9, the J gene TRBJ2-3; 8 nucleotides line up with TRBD2. V shed 4 bases and J 5 bases; nucleotides not matched to a gene: 5. Germline CDR1 SEHNR, CDR2 FQNEAQ (reference sequence). The CDR3 consists of 14 residues. CDR3 sequence (DNA): TGTGCCAGCAGCTACGGGGGGGCGGGAGATACGCAGTATTTT. Amino acids: CASSYGGAGDTQYF.

CDR3 protein: CASSLEGAGLISDEQYF. The CDR3, as DNA: TGTGCCAGCAGCCTCGAAGGCGCGGGACTTATCTCTGACGAGCAGTACTTC. The V gene is TRBV3-1, the J gene TRBJ2-4; TRBD2 might be the D (6 bases). The J call may be in error: the DNA end matches TRBJ2-7 better. The CDR3 has 17 residues. The germline V gene encodes CDR1 LGHDT and CDR2 YNNKEL (reference sequence).

This clonotype has at least ten counts. The chain carries TRBV12-3 or TRBV12-4 and TRBJ2-1, with 9 bases that match TRBD2. The CDR3 runs 15 residues. The V segment lost 3 bases and the J segment 4 bases; nucleotides outside the gene matches: 4. The DNA of the CDR3 is TGTGCCAGCAGTTTCGGCGGGGGGGAATACAATGAGCAGTTCTTC. Translated: CASSFGGGEYNEQFF.

The J gene is TRBJ2-7, the V gene TRBV25-1; tentatively, D is TRBD1 (6 bases). Germline CDR1 is MGHDK and CDR2 is SYGVNS. The CDR3 loop spans 13 amino acids. Trimming cost V 3 bases and J 6 bases, with 12 bases left between them. CDR3 bases: TGTGCCAGCAGTGATGGGGGCAGGAGCGAGCAGTACTTC. Protein sequence: CASSDGGRSEQYF.

The sample holds a few counts of this clonotype. CDR3 sequence: CASSYARTGGREDTQYF. In nucleotides, the CDR3 is TGTGCCAGCAGTTACGCCCGGACTGGGGGTCGGGAAGATACGCAGTATTTT. The chain has TRBV6-5 and TRBJ2-3; possibly TRBD1 or TRBD2 for D (5 bases each). The V end lost 2 bases, the J end lost 5 bases, and 20 bases lay between the germline ends. Germline lookup yields CDR1 MNHEY and CDR2 SVGAGI. CDR3 size: 17 residues.

CDR3 in amino acids: CASSYSGGQGYEQYF. Written as DNA, the CDR3 is TGTGCCAGCAGTTACTCGGGGGGACAAGGGTACGAGCAGTACTTC. The V gene is TRBV6-5, the J gene TRBJ2-5; D is tentatively TRBD1 or TRBD2 (6 bases each). Near its end, the DNA agrees better with TRBJ2-7, so the J call may be wrong. CDR3 length equals 15 residues. Germline V lookup: CDR1 MNHEY, CDR2 SVGAGI.

The chain joins TRBV6-1 to TRBJ2-4; maybe TRBD1 (6 bases). Germline assignment: CDR1 MNHNS and CDR2 SASEGT. V gave up 5 bases and J gave up 0 bases, with 20 bases separating them. The CDR3 extends over 18 amino acids. The CDR3 region is CASSTNLQGELAKNIQYF. The CDR3 DNA reads TGTGCCAGCAGTACCAACCTACAGGGAGAACTAGCCAAAAACATTCAGTACTTC.

This clonotype showed up just a few times. The genes are TRBV29-1 and TRBJ2-7; D may be TRBD1 (6 bases). The CDR3 consists of 12 residues. Germline V gene data show CDR1 as SQVTM and CDR2 as ANQGSEA. Between the trimmed V and J ends, which lost 6 bases and 2 bases, there was a span of 11 bases. Here the CDR3 reads CSVSGQPYEQYF. In DNA, the CDR3 is TGCAGCGTCTCCGGACAGCCCTACGAGCAGTACTTC.

Only a few counts were recorded for this clonotype. The gene calls are TRBV6-2 or TRBV6-3 and TRBJ1-2; D is undetermined. V lost 1 base to trimming and J lost 3 bases, with 9 bases between them. The CDR3 extends over 14 amino acids. Germline lookup yields CDR1 MNHEY and CDR2 SVGEGT. The CDR3 reads CASSYFKAHYGYTF. The CDR3 DNA reads as TGTGCCAGCAGTTACTTTAAGGCGCACTATGGCTACACCTTC.

This clonotype was seen a single time. One base away lies a much larger clone, so this may be a sequencing read error. This chain links TRBV12-3 or TRBV12-4 with TRBJ2-1; 8 nucleotides match TRBD1. The CDR3 sequence is 16 residues long. V was clipped by 4 bases and J by 5 bases; unmatched bases: 10. The CDR3 DNA is TGTGCCAGCAGTTGGGCCGGGACAGGCCACAACAATGAGCAGTTCTTC. Translated: CASSWAGTGHNNEQFF.